One sample yielded the 26 T cell receptor beta chains listed below, sequenced in a study of blood T cell repertoires in COVID-19 (dated by TCRdb to 2018 to 2020). Library preparation was by the immunoSEQ multiplex PCR assay. The immuneACCESS repertoire file appears here via TCRdb, limited to in-frame rearrangements. These files lack a portion of the clones; in checked studies, under half of the deficit traces to unresolved V genes, and the cause of the others is not known. For this sample there are 190,000 or so clones; about 89% appear just once. The ten largest clonotypes hold around 7% of the sample. Sequenced material: peripheral blood. The receptors here all came from a man between 35 and 55 years old with acute or convalescent COVID-19.

The chain employs TRBV4-3 and TRBJ1-1, with 7 bases lining up with TRBD1. In germline, CDR1 is LGHNA, CDR2 YSLEER. With V trimmed by 2 bases and J by 6 bases, 9 bases remained unmatched. This CDR3 spans 15 amino acids. CDR3 in amino acids: CASSQIGGAGPEAFF. CDR3 sequence (DNA): TGCGCCAGCAGCCAAATAGGGGGCGCGGGGCCTGAAGCTTTCTTT.

The chain has TRBV7-9 and TRBJ1-1; 7 bases agree with TRBD1. The CDR3 totals 16 residues. Germline trimming cut 0 bases from V and 4 bases from J; bases unmatched to any gene: 8. Germline CDR1 is SEHNR and CDR2 is FQNEAQ (reference sequence). The CDR3 coding sequence is TGTGCCAGCAGCTTAGCCGGCTCGAACAGGGGCACTGAAGCTTTCTTT. This sequence encodes CASSLAGSNRGTEAFF.

The chain employs TRBV5-1 and TRBJ1-1; 9 bases agree with TRBD1. The J segment lost 6 bases and the V segment lost 5 bases, leaving 11 bases of the junction unmatched. The CDR3 spans 15 residues. The germline V gene has CDR1 SGHRS and CDR2 YFSETQ. CDR3 DNA: TGCGCCAGCAGTTACCGGACAGGGGAAGGAGCTGAAGCTTTCTTT. Protein: CASSYRTGEGAEAFF.

This clone was found once. The chain recombines TRBV25-1 with TRBJ1-2; 8 positions match TRBD1. The germline V gene has CDR1 MGHDK and CDR2 SYGVNS. The CDR3 extends over 15 amino acids. V gave up 1 base and J gave up 8 bases; unmatched junction bases: 9. The CDR3 DNA follows: TGTGCCAGCAGTGAATGGGACAGGATGTTAGCCGGCTACACCTTC. Translation: CASSEWDRMLAGYTF.

V is TRBV6-5 and J is TRBJ2-1; D is possibly TRBD1 (6 bases). There are 14 residues in the CDR3. CDR1 and CDR2 from the germline V gene are MNHEY and SVGAGI. V was trimmed by 5 bases and J by 3 bases, leaving 11 bases between them. The CDR3 region has the DNA TGTGCCAGCAGTCCAGGGGTCTACTACAATGAGCAGTTCTTC. This encodes CASSPGVYYNEQFF.

CDR3 in amino acids: CASSLEGTGVSNEQFF. The CDR3 DNA is TGCGCCAGCAGCTTGGAGGGGACAGGCGTTTCCAATGAGCAGTTCTTC. The chain uses TRBV5-1 and TRBJ2-1, with 8 positions matching TRBD1. The CDR3 spans 16 residues. Unmatched junction bases numbered 8, after V lost 0 bases and J lost 6 bases. Germline CDR1 and CDR2: SGHRS and YFSETQ.

The gene calls are TRBV30 and TRBJ1-2, with TRBD1 matching 10 bases. Germline V CDR1 and CDR2: GTSNPN, SVGIG (reference sequence). J lost 7 bases, V lost 5 bases, and 1 base had no gene match. CDR3 length: 11 amino acids. For the CDR3, the DNA is TGTGCCTGGTGGACAGGGGGTGGCTACACCTTC. It encodes CAWWTGGGYTF.

The chain has TRBV5-1 and TRBJ2-7, with 8 bases fitting TRBD1. CDR3 size: 16 residues. CDR1 and CDR2 from the germline V gene are SGHRS and YFSETQ. The V gene end was trimmed by 5 bases and the J gene end by 5 bases; junction bases not matched to a gene: 15. CDR3 protein: CASRPDARQGIHEQYF. The DNA for the CDR3 is TGCGCCAGCAGGCCCGACGCGAGACAGGGGATCCACGAGCAGTACTTC.

The DNA of the CDR3 is TGCAGCGCCCGGACAGGGGGGACCGGGGAGCTGTTTTTT. Translation gives CSARTGGTGELFF. The chain has TRBV29-1 and TRBJ2-2; 10 positions match TRBD1. CDR1 SQVTM and CDR2 ANQGSEA come from the germline V gene. The CDR3 is 13 residues long. V lost 7 bases, J lost 5 bases, and 4 bases stayed unmatched.

The gene calls are TRBV21-1 and TRBJ2-3; TRBD1, as called in the table, went unchecked against the DNA. TRBV21-1 is a pseudogene. The CDR3 loop spans 16 amino acids. Written as DNA, the CDR3 is TGTGCCAGCAGCGCGCCGTTTCAGGGAAGCACAGATACGCAGTATTTT. Translated, it gives CASSAPFQGSTDTQYF.

This chain joins TRBV30 and TRBJ1-2; the match to TRBD1 covers 7 bases. CDR1 GTSNPN and CDR2 SVGIG come from the germline V gene (reference sequence). The CDR3 length is 14 residues. Trimming at V came to 5 bases and at J to 8 bases, leaving 14 bases not matched to a gene. CDR3 nucleotides: TGTGCCTGGGGAGCCGGGACAGCAAGATGGGGCTACACCTTC. Amino acid sequence: CAWGAGTARWGYTF.

This sequence joins TRBV5-4 and TRBJ2-5, with 10 bases lining up with TRBD2. The CDR3 consists of 15 residues. Trimming took 2 bases from V and 0 from J; bases not matched to a gene: 1. Germline V gene data show CDR1 as SGHNT and CDR2 as YYREEE (reference sequence). The DNA of the CDR3 is TGTGCCAGCAGCTTTAGCGGGGGGTACCAAGAGACCCAGTACTTC. As protein: CASSFSGGYQETQYF.

V usage is TRBV5-6 and J usage is TRBJ1-2; the match to TRBD1 covers 12 bases. In germline, CDR1 is SGHDT, CDR2 YYEEEE. With V trimmed by 4 bases and J by 7 bases, 8 bases remained unmatched. The length of the CDR3 is 15 residues. The CDR3 DNA follows: TGTGCCAGCAGCCGTGCCGGGACAGGGGGCTTTGGCTACACCTTC. It encodes CASSRAGTGGFGYTF.

The genes are TRBV6-1 and TRBJ1-2, with D possibly being TRBD1 (6 bases). Trimming took 6 bases from V and 4 from J, leaving 12 bases between them. Germline V CDR1 and CDR2: MNHNS, SASEGT. The CDR3 runs 13 residues. The CDR3 spells CASRGRGSYGYTF. The CDR3 DNA follows: TGTGCCAGCAGGGGCAGGGGCAGCTATGGCTACACCTTC.

The chain joins TRBV5-6 to TRBJ1-2, with 11 bases matching TRBD1. CDR1 is SGHDT and CDR2 is YYEEEE in the germline V gene. This CDR3 contains 15 residues. The trim removed 4 bases at V and 4 bases at J, leaving 6 bases unmatched. The CDR3 spells CASSGRTGGGYGYTF. In DNA form, the CDR3 reads TGTGCCAGCAGCGGTCGGACAGGGGGCGGCTATGGCTACACCTTC.

The J gene is TRBJ2-5, the V gene TRBV30; TRBD2 aligns across 7 bases. The CDR3 is 13 residues long. The germline V gene encodes CDR1 GTSNPN and CDR2 SVGIG (reference sequence). V was pared by 4 bases and J by 5 bases, with 7 bases of the junction left unmatched. CDR3 sequence (DNA): TGTGCCTGGAATCCCCTGGGGGGGGAGACCCAGTACTTC. It codes for CAWNPLGGETQYF.

The V call is TRBV12-2, the J call TRBJ1-1. TRBV12-2 is annotated as a pseudogene. This CDR3 has 16 amino acids. The CDR3 region is CASRLGSKSELTEAFF. In DNA form, the CDR3 reads TGTGCAAGTCGCTTAGGGAGTAAGTCCGAACTCACTGAAGCTTTCTTT.

The chain has TRBV13 and TRBJ1-1; the D is unclear. The germline V gene has CDR1 PRHDT and CDR2 FYEKMQ (reference sequence). This CDR3 region has 11 residues. With 6 bases removed from V and 5 bases from J, the gap between germline ends came to 7 bases. DNA of the CDR3: TGTGCCAGCAGGGGGAGGACTGAAGCTTTCTTT. This sequence encodes CASRGRTEAFF.

V gene TRBV7-9 combines with J gene TRBJ1-6, with D possibly TRBD1 on 5 matching bases. V gave up 11 bases and J gave up 7 bases, with 18 bases separating them. CDR3 length equals 14 residues. Germline CDR1 and CDR2: SEHNR and FQNEAQ (reference sequence). The CDR3 bases are TGTGCCTCCGGCACGGGGCGGGAAAATTCACCCCTCCACTTT. It yields the protein CASGTGRENSPLHF.

This clone was counted a single time. This chain joins TRBV6-5 and TRBJ1-1; 7 nucleotides align to TRBD1. Germline V gives CDR1 MNHEY, CDR2 SVGAGI. CDR3 length equals 13 residues. The J segment lost 9 bases and the V segment lost 5 bases, leaving 9 bases of the junction unmatched. The CDR3 spells CASSLSRDRKAFF. The CDR3 DNA follows: TGTGCCAGCAGTCTATCCCGGGACAGAAAAGCTTTCTTT.

V and J are TRBV11-2 and TRBJ1-2, with D perhaps matching TRBD1 (6 bases). V lost 5 bases and J lost 5, with 18 bases in between. This CDR3 has 15 residues. The V gene's germline CDR1 is SGHAT and CDR2 FQNNGV. The DNA of the CDR3 is TGTGCCAGCAGCCCCGGACAGTTTTTGCTATATGGCTACACCTTC. Amino acids: CASSPGQFLLYGYTF.

This chain links TRBV19 with TRBJ1-6; possible D gene TRBD1, 6 bases. The length of the CDR3 is 14 residues. Per germline, CDR1 LNHDA and CDR2 SQIVND (reference sequence). Trimming removed 4 bases at V and 4 bases at J, with 8 bases between. The DNA for the CDR3 is TGTGCCAGTAGTAAGGGGGTTTATAATTCACCCCTCCACTTT. Protein: CASSKGVYNSPLHF.

V gene TRBV4-1 combines with J gene TRBJ2-7; D ambiguous. Trimming removed 3 bases at V and 2 bases at J, with 11 bases between. The CDR3 spans 14 residues. Germline-derived CDR1 and CDR2 are MGHRA and YSYEKL. CDR3 in amino acids: CASSHGTAAYEQYF. The CDR3 DNA follows: TGCGCCAGCAGCCACGGAACGGCGGCCTACGAGCAGTACTTC.

The chain uses TRBV5-6 and TRBJ1-2, with 8 positions matching TRBD1. This CDR3 contains 16 residues. CDR1 and CDR2 from the germline V gene are SGHDT and YYEEEE. Trimming cost V 5 bases and J 3 bases; bases outside gene matches: 12. This chain's CDR3 is CASRNRQGSKHYGYTF. As DNA, the CDR3 is TGTGCCAGCAGGAACCGACAGGGGAGCAAACACTATGGCTACACCTTC.

The chain couples TRBV5-1 to TRBJ1-2, with D possibly TRBD1 on 5 matching bases. Germline V CDR1 and CDR2: SGHRS, YFSETQ. The CDR3 length is 15 residues. V lost 5 bases to trimming and J lost 0 bases, with 14 bases between them. The CDR3 loop reads CASSLTGVANYGYTF. CDR3 DNA sequence: TGCGCCAGCAGTTTAACGGGGGTAGCTAACTATGGCTACACCTTC.

The chain is built from TRBV12-3 or TRBV12-4 and TRBJ2-3; the D is unclear. Trimming took off 7 bases at V and 6 bases at J, with 14 bases between the two ends. The length of the CDR3 is 13 residues. Here the CDR3 reads CASTMAPADTQYF. The CDR3 nucleotides are TGTGCCAGCACAATGGCCCCCGCTGATACGCAGTATTTT.